The T cell receptor (beta chain) under discussion was sequenced for a study of cytomegalovirus exposure and HLA in healthy donors. Produced via immunoSEQ multiplex PCR; TCRdb's table is partial and in-frame only. The sample lists around 150,000 clones; 80% to 85% were seen once. This CDR3 has 17 amino acids. J lost 6 bases, V lost 8 bases, and 18 bases had no gene match. The germline V gene encodes CDR1 MNHEY and CDR2 SMNVEV (reference sequence). The genes are TRBV27 and TRBJ1-4; TRBD1 agrees at 7 bases. Sequenced: PBMCs. The receptor's source is a man aged 30 to 45 in good health and CMV-seropositive. The CDR3 DNA follows: TGTGCCAGCGGCCGCCTCTTGAAAACAGGGGTCTATGAAAAACTGTTTTTT. Translated: CASGRLLKTGVYEKLFF.